A single sample gave rise to the 3 T cell receptor beta chains below, sequenced in a study of T cells in Graves' hyperthyroidism and ophthalmopathy. The investigators amplified TCR beta CDR3 regions from RNA transcripts. The HTBI primer set served for first-round RT-PCR of the TCR CDR3. TCRdb reprocessed the multiplex PCR reads via MiXCR and lists one record per CDR3 protein. This sample has approximately 690,000 distinct CDR3 sequences, with 20% found just once. The sequenced sample consisted of blood. The source of these receptors is a man aged 25 to 40 with Graves' ophthalmopathy.

The sample holds a few counts of this clonotype. This chain connects TRBV28 to TRBJ1-5, with unresolved D. V gave up 5 bases and J gave up 3 bases, with 14 bases separating them. The CDR3 runs to 15 residues. Germline V lookup: CDR1 MDHEN, CDR2 SYDVKM. CDR3 protein: CASSEPRNLNQPQHF. The CDR3 DNA reads TGTGCCAGCAGTGAGCCCCGGAACCTCAATCAGCCCCAGCATTTT. The variable domain in full, completed from reference TRBV28 and TRBJ1-5, reads DVKVTQSSRYLVKRTGEKVFLECVQDMDHENMFWYRQDPGLGLRLIYFSYDVKMKEKGDIPEGYSVSREKKERFSLILESASTNQTSMYLCASSEPRNLNQPQHFGDGTRLSIL.

This clonotype was observed at least ten times. The V and J genes are TRBV12-3 or TRBV12-4 and TRBJ1-2; no reliable D call. The CDR3 has 15 amino acids. V was pared by 6 bases and J by 4 bases, with 18 bases between. The chain's CDR3 is CASSPRTEARYGYTF. CDR3 nucleotide sequence: TGTGCCAGCAGCCCGAGAACGGAGGCCCGCTATGGCTACACCTTC.

The chain links TRBV7-9 to TRBJ2-7, with D possibly TRBD1 on 8 matching bases. This CDR3 has 17 residues. CDR1 is SEHNR and CDR2 is FQNEAQ in the germline V gene (reference sequence). V was clipped by 5 bases and J by 0 bases, with 20 bases between them. The CDR3 is CASSPGGGSPLSYEQYF. CDR3 coding DNA: TGTGCCAGCAGCCCAGGGGGCGGGAGTCCCCTCTCCTACGAGCAGTACTTC.